This T cell receptor (beta chain) was captured in a study of technical replicates of blood from several donors. In its sample, this clone was seen once. Assay used: immunoSEQ multiplex PCR; TCRdb lists only in-frame clones, some missing. The sample consists of approximately 81,000 clones, about 81% of them appearing once. Germline V gene data show CDR1 as SGHTA and CDR2 as FQGNSA. V shed 6 bases and J 4 bases; nucleotides not matched to a gene: 9. There are 14 residues in the CDR3. Material for sequencing was PBMCs. The receptor was isolated from a human donor in good health. Some clones in this sample may be carry-over from other donors' samples. V and J are TRBV7-2 and TRBJ2-7; TRBD1 matches 7 bases. CDR3 sequence (DNA): TGTGCCAGCAGTAGACGAGAGGGGGCGTACGAGCAGTACTTC. It codes for CASSRREGAYEQYF.